One sample yielded the 31 T cell receptor beta chains listed below, sequenced in a study of T cells after yellow fever vaccination. Each CDR3 protein is one row after TCRdb ran MiXCR on the 5' RACE reads. The sample shows roughly 180,000 distinct CDR3 sequences, 6.2% of them seen only once. Sequenced material: CD4+ T cells sorted from PBMCs, taken on the day of the first yellow fever vaccination. The receptors come from a young man who received the YFV17D yellow fever vaccine.

This chain joins TRBV19 and TRBJ2-2; TRBD1 aligns across 8 bases. Germline CDR1 reads LNHDA; CDR2 reads SQIVND (reference sequence). V lost 4 bases, J lost 1 base, and 5 bases stayed unmatched. The CDR3 loop spans 16 amino acids. Here the CDR3 DNA reads TGTGCCAGTAGTAGATACGGGACAGGGAACACCGGGGAGCTGTTTTTT. Amino acid sequence: CASSRYGTGNTGELFF.

V usage is TRBV3-1 and J usage is TRBJ2-5; 14 bases are a match to TRBD2. This CDR3 has 18 residues. Germline V lookup: CDR1 LGHDT, CDR2 YNNKEL (reference sequence). J gave up 1 base and V 1 base, and 5 bases lay outside the gene matches. The CDR3 coding sequence is TGTGCCAGCAGCCAAGTGACTAGCGGGGGGGCGTCCCAAGAGACCCAGTACTTC. Protein product: CASSQVTSGGASQETQYF.

This clonotype has ten or more counts. The chain uses TRBV7-2 and TRBJ2-3; no clear D gene. CDR3 length: 14 residues. The V end was cut by 3 bases, the J end by 3 bases, with 10 bases between. CDR1 and CDR2 (germline): SGHTA, FQGNSA. CDR3 sequence (DNA): TGTGCCAGCAGCTTCCTAGTCAGTACAGATACGCAGTATTTT. Protein sequence: CASSFLVSTDTQYF.

In this sample, this clonotype turned up a few times. The V and J genes are TRBV13 and TRBJ2-7; possibly TRBD2 for D (5 bases). From germline, CDR1 is PRHDT and CDR2 FYEKMQ (reference sequence). V gave up 5 bases and J gave up 3 bases, with 11 bases separating them. CDR3 length: 13 amino acids. The CDR3 region is CASSLGVNYEQYF. The CDR3 DNA follows: TGTGCCAGCAGCCTCGGGGTCAACTACGAGCAGTACTTC.

This clonotype was seen more than once but under ten times. This chain links TRBV7-2 with TRBJ1-2; TRBD1 aligns across 9 bases. This CDR3 contains 15 residues. Unmatched junction bases numbered 8, after V lost 5 bases and J lost 4 bases. The germline V gene encodes CDR1 SGHTA and CDR2 FQGNSA. The CDR3 DNA sequence: TGTGCCAGCAGCCCGAGACAGGGGGAGGGCTATGGCTACACCTTC. It is translated as CASSPRQGEGYGYTF.

The rearrangement joins TRBV6-1 to TRBJ2-2; the match to TRBD1 covers 7 bases. Per germline, CDR1 MNHNS and CDR2 SASEGT. The CDR3 covers 17 residues. J was trimmed by 1 base and V by 6 bases; bases with no gene match: 11. The CDR3 nucleotides read TGTGCCAGCAGAGCGGCCCCGGGACAGATGAACACCGGGGAGCTGTTTTTT. Protein product: CASRAAPGQMNTGELFF.

The chain recombines TRBV7-8 with TRBJ1-1, with 10 bases that match TRBD1. This CDR3 region has 15 residues. Trimming cost V 6 bases and J 1 base; bases outside gene matches: 5. From germline, CDR1 is SGHVS and CDR2 FQNEAQ. The CDR3 reads CASSHRTGGNTEAFF. The CDR3 coding sequence is TGTGCCAGCAGTCATCGGACAGGGGGGAACACTGAAGCTTTCTTT.

This clonotype was detected a few times. The chain employs TRBV14 and TRBJ1-2, with D hard to call. V was trimmed by 0 bases and J by 3 bases, leaving 5 bases between them. This CDR3 is built from 13 residues. In germline, CDR1 is SGHDN, CDR2 FVKESK. The CDR3 DNA reads as TGTGCCAGCAGCCAAGATGTAGACTATGGCTACACCTTC. Amino acids: CASSQDVDYGYTF.

This clonotype was seen many times. V and J are TRBV20-1 and TRBJ2-3, with 7 bases lining up with TRBD2. The CDR3 length is 15 residues. From germline, CDR1 is DFQATT and CDR2 SNEGSKA (reference sequence). Unmatched junction bases numbered 5, after V lost 2 bases and J lost 0 bases. CDR3 sequence (DNA): TGCAGTGCTAGAAGCTGGCGGGAGAGCACAGATACGCAGTATTTT. Protein sequence: CSARSWRESTDTQYF.

This clonotype was seen repeatedly, ten times or more. V gene TRBV4-1 combines with J gene TRBJ1-5, with 7 bases matching TRBD1. The CDR3 covers 16 residues. V was clipped by 1 base and J by 7 bases; unmatched bases: 10. Germline V gene sequence: CDR1 MGHRA, CDR2 YSYEKL. The CDR3 loop reads CASSQGVDRVGQPQHF. In DNA, the CDR3 is TGCGCCAGCAGCCAAGGTGTCGACAGGGTCGGCCAGCCCCAGCATTTT.

This clonotype has at least ten counts. V usage is TRBV28 and J usage is TRBJ2-5; 8 nucleotides line up with TRBD2. V trimming: 7 bases; J trimming: 5 bases; junction bases outside the gene matches: 6. The CDR3 has 13 amino acids. The germline CDR1 and CDR2 sequences are MDHEN and SYDVKM. The CDR3: CASTAGGSETQYF. The CDR3 bases are TGTGCCAGCACCGCGGGGGGATCCGAGACCCAGTACTTC.

This clonotype was detected a few times. The chain has TRBV7-3 and TRBJ2-2, with D perhaps matching TRBD2 (5 bases). Deletions cut 5 bases from V and 6 bases from J, with 10 bases between. The germline gives CDR1 SGHTA, CDR2 FQGTGA. There are 13 residues in the CDR3. The CDR3 DNA reads as TGTGCCAGCAGCCGGGGATCGGCCGGGGAGCTGTTTTTT. Translating gives CASSRGSAGELFF.

This clonotype has just a few counts. The rearrangement uses TRBV29-1 and TRBJ1-1; possibly TRBD1 for D (5 bases). With 4 bases removed from V and 6 bases from J, the gap between germline ends came to 12 bases. The CDR3 consists of 12 residues. Germline lookup yields CDR1 SQVTM and CDR2 ANQGSEA. The CDR3 coding sequence is TGCAGCGTTGCAGGGTTGAATTCTGAAGCTTTCTTT. It is translated as CSVAGLNSEAFF.

This clonotype was seen many times. CDR3: CSASTIGRQGAEDTQYF. The CDR3 DNA sequence: TGCAGTGCTAGCACGATAGGACGACAGGGGGCTGAAGATACGCAGTATTTT. The rearrangement uses TRBV20-1 and TRBJ2-3; the match to TRBD1 covers 10 bases. CDR3 length: 17 residues. Germline trimming cut 3 bases from V and 5 bases from J; bases unmatched to any gene: 14. CDR1 and CDR2 from the germline V gene are DFQATT and SNEGSKA (reference sequence).

This clonotype was observed many times. CDR3: CASRAGLNQPQHF. The CDR3 DNA reads TGTGCCAGCCGGGCGGGATTGAATCAGCCCCAGCATTTT. The chain is built from TRBV6-2 or TRBV6-3 and TRBJ1-5, with D unclear. The CDR3 has 13 amino acids. Trimming took off 8 bases at V and 4 bases at J, with 12 bases between the two ends. Per the germline V gene, CDR1 is MNHEY and CDR2 is SVGEGT.

This clonotype was observed at least ten times. The chain couples TRBV11-2 to TRBJ2-3; D unresolved. The CDR3 sequence is 13 residues long. Germline CDR1 reads SGHAT; CDR2 reads FQNNGV. Deletions cut 1 base from V and 2 bases from J, with 4 bases between. The CDR3 loop reads CASSLGNTDTQYF. For the CDR3, the DNA is TGTGCCAGCAGCTTAGGGAACACAGATACGCAGTATTTT.

V and J are TRBV20-1 and TRBJ1-1; 7 bases are shared with TRBD1. The CDR3 is 12 amino acids. V was pared by 6 bases and J by 6 bases, with 7 bases of the junction left unmatched. Germline V gene data show CDR1 as DFQATT and CDR2 as SNEGSKA (reference sequence). CDR3 protein: CSASKGAAEAFF. In DNA form, the CDR3 reads TGCAGTGCCTCCAAGGGGGCCGCTGAAGCTTTCTTT.

This clonotype was seen a handful of times. The V and J genes are TRBV5-1 and TRBJ2-1; the D gene could be TRBD1 or TRBD2 (5 bases each). This CDR3 comprises 15 residues. V lost 4 bases and J 0 bases, leaving 11 bases between the germline ends. The germline V gene encodes CDR1 SGHRS and CDR2 YFSETQ. The CDR3: CASSLTRGSYNEQFF. CDR3 nucleotide sequence: TGCGCCAGCAGCCTGACGAGGGGCTCCTACAATGAGCAGTTCTTC. The full variable domain, completed using reference TRBV5-1 and TRBJ2-1, is KAGVTQTPRYLIKTRGQQVTLSCSPISGHRSVSWYQQTPGQGLQFLFEYFSETQRNKGNFPGRFSGRQFSNSRSEMNVSTLELGDSALYLCASSLTRGSYNEQFFGPGTRLTVL.

The V call is TRBV12-3 or TRBV12-4, the J call TRBJ1-3, with a tentative D call TRBD1 (5 bases). V lost 6 bases and J 2 bases, leaving 11 bases between the germline ends. The CDR3 is 14 residues long. CDR3 residues: CASSRGGTGNTIYF. As DNA, the CDR3 is TGTGCCAGCAGCCGCGGGGGTACTGGAAACACCATATATTTT.

DNA of the CDR3: TGTGCCAGCAGTTACCGGGGTTTCGGGGACTCCTATAATTCACCCCTCCACTTT. As protein: CASSYRGFGDSYNSPLHF. The V gene is TRBV6-5, the J gene TRBJ1-6, with D hard to call. Per germline, CDR1 MNHEY and CDR2 SVGAGI. The CDR3 consists of 18 residues. V was clipped by 2 bases and J by 0 bases, with 14 bases between them.

The rearrangement uses TRBV7-2 and TRBJ1-1; D gene unclear. Trimming stripped 6 bases from V and 2 bases from J, with 16 bases between. In germline, CDR1 is SGHTA, CDR2 FQGNSA. The CDR3 contains 15 residues. The CDR3 DNA sequence: TGTGCCAGCAGATGGAGAGGGCGGCCAAACACTGAAGCTTTCTTT. Protein: CASRWRGRPNTEAFF.

This clonotype was found a few times. The chain recombines TRBV7-8 with TRBJ1-1; D is ambiguous. The CDR3 contains 13 residues. Germline assignment: CDR1 SGHVS and CDR2 FQNEAQ. V lost 8 bases, J lost 11 bases, and 21 bases lay in between. The CDR3 protein is CASVERDFRTAFF. The CDR3 DNA reads TGTGCCAGCGTTGAGAGAGATTTTCGGACGGCTTTCTTT.

At least ten counts were recorded for this clonotype. The chain is built from TRBV11-2 and TRBJ2-3; no reliable D call. Germline CDR1 and CDR2: SGHAT and FQNNGV. Trimming shortened V by 5 bases and J by 7 bases, and 10 bases separated the two germline ends. The CDR3 extends over 12 amino acids. This CDR3 is CASSTRRNTQYF. CDR3 nucleotide sequence: TGTGCCAGCAGCACCAGACGAAATACGCAGTATTTT. Full variable domain (rest looked up from reference TRBV11-2 and TRBJ2-3): EAGVAQSPRYKIIEKRQSVAFWCNPISGHATLYWYQQILGQGPKLLIQFQNNGVVDDSQLPKDRFSAERLKGVDSTLKIQPAKLEDSAVYLCASSTRRNTQYFGPGTRLTVL.

This clonotype appeared a few times. The rearrangement uses TRBV7-9 and TRBJ2-7; D may be TRBD2 (6 bases). CDR1 and CDR2 from the germline V gene are SEHNR and FQNEAQ (reference sequence). The CDR3 is 13 residues long. Trimming took 1 base from V and 3 from J, leaving 7 bases between them. The CDR3 reads CASSLVAVYEQYF. DNA of the CDR3: TGTGCCAGCAGCTTAGTAGCGGTCTACGAGCAGTACTTC.

This rearrangement joins TRBV20-1 to TRBJ2-2, with 8 bases fitting TRBD1. The ends lost 2 bases at V and 6 bases at J; junction bases unmatched: 5. Germline loops: CDR1 DFQATT, CDR2 SNEGSKA (reference sequence). The CDR3 sequence is 14 residues long. This CDR3 reads CSARLQGESGELFF. The CDR3, as DNA: TGCAGTGCTAGACTACAGGGGGAGTCCGGGGAGCTGTTTTTT.

The chain joins TRBV7-9 to TRBJ1-1; weak D call: TRBD1 (5 bases). V was pared by 1 base and J by 5 bases, with 11 bases between. Germline CDR1 and CDR2: SEHNR and FQNEAQ (reference sequence). The CDR3 has 14 residues. CDR3 DNA: TGTGCCAGCAGCTTAGACAGGTGGCGGACTGAAGCTTTCTTT. Translation gives CASSLDRWRTEAFF.

This clonotype appeared many times. The chain is built from TRBV5-4 and TRBJ2-1; weak D call: TRBD2 (5 bases). The ends were cut back, 0 bases at V and 6 bases at J, with 10 bases in the middle. This CDR3 comprises 14 residues. Germline V CDR1 and CDR2: SGHNT, YYREEE (reference sequence). As DNA, the CDR3 is TGTGCCAGCAGCTTGGAGCTAGCCGGCAATGAGCAGTTCTTC. Protein: CASSLELAGNEQFF.

This clonotype was seen ten or more times. The chain combines TRBV12-3 or TRBV12-4 with TRBJ1-5; a weak D match, TRBD1 (5 bases). V was shortened by 2 bases and J by 0 bases, with 8 bases between the two germline ends. The CDR3 length is 15 residues. The CDR3 DNA follows: TGTGCCAGCAGTTTACAGGGACCTAGCAATCAGCCCCAGCATTTT. Amino acids: CASSLQGPSNQPQHF.

A few counts support this clonotype. CDR3 loop: CASKIGGYEQYV. CDR3 in DNA: TGTGCCAGCAAAATTGGCGGTTACGAGCAGTACGTC. This chain joins TRBV7-9 and TRBJ2-7; D gene uncertain. The CDR3 spans 12 residues. In germline, CDR1 is SEHNR, CDR2 FQNEAQ (reference sequence). Trimming removed 7 bases at V and 4 bases at J, with 11 bases between.

This clonotype has only a few counts. This chain connects TRBV7-3 to TRBJ2-1; the match to TRBD2 covers 11 bases. J was trimmed by 10 bases and V by 3 bases; bases with no gene match: 8. CDR1 SGHTA and CDR2 FQGTGA come from the germline V gene. This CDR3 has 15 residues. The CDR3 DNA reads TGTGCCAGCAGCTTCGGGACTAGCGGTACCTCAGAGCAGTTCTTC. Translating it yields CASSFGTSGTSEQFF.

This clonotype was counted between two and nine times. The chain couples TRBV9 to TRBJ2-7; D assignment may be TRBD1 or TRBD2 (5 bases each). Germline V gene sequence: CDR1 SGDLS, CDR2 YYNGEE. There are 15 residues in the CDR3. Trimming pared 0 bases from V and 2 bases from J, leaving 12 bases between. The CDR3 region is CASSVDWGSPYEQYF. CDR3 bases: TGTGCCAGCAGCGTAGATTGGGGGTCCCCCTACGAGCAGTACTTC. The full variable domain, with the rest looked up from reference TRBV9 and TRBJ2-7, is DSGVTQTPKHLITATGQRVTLRCSPRSGDLSVYWYQQSLDQGLQFLIQYYNGEERAKGNILERFSAQQFPDLHSELNLSSLELGDSALYFCASSVDWGSPYEQYFGPGTRLTVT.